This T cell receptor beta chain was captured in a study of shared clonotypes between healthy human individuals. The method was immunoSEQ multiplex PCR; TCRdb's version includes in-frame clones alone and lacks a portion of them. This table has millions of clones, more than 85% appearing once. Remarks on this clone: Additional DNA sequences in this sample encode the identical CDR3.

CDR1 is SGHRS and CDR2 is YFSETQ in the germline V gene. The CDR3 contains 14 residues. V was cut by 1 base and J by 2 bases, with 10 bases left in between. CD8 cells classed as naive were CD45RO-negative and positively selected for CCR7, excluding terminally differentiated effector memory CD45RA+ cells. This TCR was recovered from a man younger than 30 in good health. Some clones in this sample may be carry-over from other donors' samples. The sample consisted of naive CD8+ T cells from PBMCs. The chain combines TRBV5-1 with TRBJ2-7; D remains ambiguous. Here the CDR3 DNA reads TGCGCCAGCAGCTTGAGAGGCGGCCCCTACGAGCAGTACTTC. It specifies CASSLRGGPYEQYF.